The rows below give T cell receptor beta chains drawn from one sample of a study of PD-L1 blockade in urothelial cancer. Libraries were prepared by immunoSEQ multiplex PCR; TCRdb keeps only in-frame clonotypes and omits some of them. The table includes roughly 62,000 clones, roughly four fifths detected once. Sequencing was performed on PBMCs, taken around atezolizumab (anti-PD-L1) treatment. The receptors originated from a man aged 70-80 years with urothelial cancer. CDR3s include the opening cysteine and the closing phenylalanine or tryptophan. Each record gives: D gene, J gene, V gene, clone size, CDR3 DNA, CDR3 protein. D genes are given only for firm matches. Where a row states a size, it is once, few, many or the class of an expanded clone; other rows omit it.

d_gene: NA; j_gene: TRBJ2-7; v_gene: TRBV7-9; abundance: NA; CDR3nt: TGTGCCAGCAGCTTAACCGACAGGTCCTACGAGCAGTACTTC; CDR3aa: CASSLTDRSYEQYF
d_gene: NA; j_gene: TRBJ2-3; v_gene: TRBV27; abundance: once; CDR3nt: TGTGCCAGCAGTTTAAACGGGGTTGGTACGCAGTATTTT; CDR3aa: CASSLNGVGTQYF
d_gene: TRBD2; j_gene: TRBJ2-1; v_gene: TRBV18; abundance: NA; CDR3nt: TGTGCCAGCTCACCGACTAGAAGGGTACTAGCGGGAGGACTTGCCCACGATGAGCAGTTCTTC; CDR3aa: CASSPTRRVLAGGLAHDEQFF
d_gene: TRBD2; j_gene: TRBJ2-1; v_gene: TRBV6-1; abundance: NA; CDR3nt: TGTGCCAGCAGTGAACTAGCGGGAGGAGGGGGGATCAATGAGCAGTTCTTC; CDR3aa: CASSELAGGGGINEQFF
d_gene: NA; j_gene: TRBJ1-2; v_gene: TRBV5-1; abundance: NA; CDR3nt: TGCGCCAGCAGCTTGCAAACTAACTATGGCTACACCTTC; CDR3aa: CASSLQTNYGYTF
d_gene: TRBD1; j_gene: TRBJ2-7; v_gene: TRBV5-4; abundance: NA; CDR3nt: TGTGCCAGCAGCTCACCCCGACAGGGGGCCTACGAGCAGTACTTC; CDR3aa: CASSSPRQGAYEQYF
d_gene: NA; j_gene: TRBJ1-2; v_gene: TRBV5-1; abundance: NA; CDR3nt: TGCGCCAGCAGCTTGGCTCGGCAGGGCCCTTCTTCCTATGGCTACACCTTC; CDR3aa: CASSLARQGPSSYGYTF
d_gene: NA; j_gene: TRBJ1-2; v_gene: TRBV7-2; abundance: NA; CDR3nt: TGTGCCAGCAGGTCAGGGCAGGGAGGCGGCGGCTACACCTTC; CDR3aa: CASRSGQGGGGYTF
d_gene: TRBD1; j_gene: TRBJ1-2; v_gene: TRBV20-1; abundance: NA; CDR3nt: TGCAGTGCCACCGACAGGGCCCCGACCTTC; CDR3aa: CSATDRAPTF
d_gene: TRBD1; j_gene: TRBJ2-2; v_gene: TRBV7-8; abundance: NA; CDR3nt: TGTGCCAGCAGTAGACAGGGTGTCGCCGGGGAGCTGTTTTTT; CDR3aa: CASSRQGVAGELFF
d_gene: TRBD1; j_gene: TRBJ2-1; v_gene: TRBV7-2; abundance: NA; CDR3nt: TGTGCCAGCAGCTTGACAGGGCCCAATGAGCAGTTCTTC; CDR3aa: CASSLTGPNEQFF
d_gene: TRBD1; j_gene: TRBJ1-1; v_gene: TRBV19; abundance: NA; CDR3nt: TGTGCCAGCCCCAGGGGGGAGGACGGGAACACTGAAGCTTTCTTT; CDR3aa: CASPRGEDGNTEAFF
d_gene: TRBD1; j_gene: TRBJ1-2; v_gene: TRBV7-9; abundance: NA; CDR3nt: TGTGCCAGCAGCTTGGGACAGTCCTCTAACTATGGCTACACCTTC; CDR3aa: CASSLGQSSNYGYTF
d_gene: TRBD1; j_gene: TRBJ2-7; v_gene: TRBV18; abundance: NA; CDR3nt: TGTGCCAGCTCACAATCGACAGGGGGTTCCTACGAGCAGTACTTC; CDR3aa: CASSQSTGGSYEQYF
d_gene: TRBD1; j_gene: TRBJ1-1; v_gene: TRBV6-1; abundance: NA; CDR3nt: TGTGCCAGCAGCAACAGGGGCGCCACTGAAGCTTTCTTT; CDR3aa: CASSNRGATEAFF
d_gene: NA; j_gene: TRBJ1-3; v_gene: TRBV30; abundance: NA; CDR3nt: TGTGCCTGGAGACAGGACCACTCTGGAAACACCATATATTTT; CDR3aa: CAWRQDHSGNTIYF
d_gene: NA; j_gene: TRBJ1-5; v_gene: TRBV19; abundance: NA; CDR3nt: TGTGCCAGTAGCGGGGGGTCCAATCAGCCCCAGCATTTT; CDR3aa: CASSGGSNQPQHF
d_gene: NA; j_gene: TRBJ2-7; v_gene: TRBV5-6; abundance: NA; CDR3nt: TGTGCCAGCAGCTTGGGCCAGCGTTACGAGCAGTACTTC; CDR3aa: CASSLGQRYEQYF
d_gene: NA; j_gene: TRBJ2-5; v_gene: TRBV28; abundance: NA; CDR3nt: TGTGCCAGCAGTTTATCCCCCTTCACATTTAGCAGCCAAGAGACCCAGTACTTC; CDR3aa: CASSLSPFTFSSQETQYF
d_gene: TRBD2; j_gene: TRBJ2-3; v_gene: TRBV6-4; abundance: NA; CDR3nt: TGTGCCAGCAGTGACTCTCCACTAGCGGGGGAGTTGGATACGCAGTATTTT; CDR3aa: CASSDSPLAGELDTQYF
d_gene: NA; j_gene: TRBJ2-7; v_gene: TRBV7-9; abundance: NA; CDR3nt: TGTGCCAGCAGCTTAACGGACGAGCAGTACTTC; CDR3aa: CASSLTDEQYF
d_gene: TRBD2; j_gene: TRBJ2-7; v_gene: TRBV9; abundance: NA; CDR3nt: TGTGCCAGCAGCGTAGCTTGGCTAGCGGGCCCTTACGAGCAGTACTTC; CDR3aa: CASSVAWLAGPYEQYF
d_gene: TRBD1; j_gene: TRBJ2-7; v_gene: TRBV19; abundance: NA; CDR3nt: TGTGCCAGTAGTATGGACAGGGGGCTCTCCTACGAGCAGTACTTC; CDR3aa: CASSMDRGLSYEQYF
d_gene: NA; j_gene: TRBJ2-7; v_gene: TRBV9; abundance: NA; CDR3nt: TGTGCCAGCAGCGTAGGGGGACAACCGTCCTACGAGCAGTACTTC; CDR3aa: CASSVGGQPSYEQYF
d_gene: TRBD1; j_gene: TRBJ1-2; v_gene: TRBV2; abundance: NA; CDR3nt: TGTGCCAGCAGTTACCGGACAGGGGACTATGGCTACACCTTC; CDR3aa: CASSYRTGDYGYTF
d_gene: NA; j_gene: TRBJ1-1; v_gene: TRBV5-1; abundance: NA; CDR3nt: TGCGCCAGCAGCTTGGGCGGCACGGGGAACACTGAAGCTTTCTTT; CDR3aa: CASSLGGTGNTEAFF
d_gene: TRBD1; j_gene: TRBJ1-2; v_gene: TRBV19; abundance: once; CDR3nt: TGTGCCAGTAGTATTCCGGGACAGGGGGTGTATGGCTACACCTTC; CDR3aa: CASSIPGQGVYGYTF
d_gene: TRBD1; j_gene: TRBJ2-1; v_gene: TRBV7-7; abundance: NA; CDR3nt: TGTGCTAGCAGTCCAGACAGGGACCGTGAGCAGTTCTTC; CDR3aa: CASSPDRDREQFF
d_gene: NA; j_gene: TRBJ2-2; v_gene: TRBV19; abundance: NA; CDR3nt: TGTGCCAGTAGTATCGGCAGGGGGGACACCGGGGAGCTGTTTTTT; CDR3aa: CASSIGRGDTGELFF
d_gene: NA; j_gene: TRBJ2-3; v_gene: TRBV28; abundance: once; CDR3nt: TGTGCCAGCAGCTTTTCAGCGGGTCTCACAGATACGCAGTATTTT; CDR3aa: CASSFSAGLTDTQYF
d_gene: TRBD2; j_gene: TRBJ2-1; v_gene: TRBV30; abundance: NA; CDR3nt: TGTGCCCCGCCCCAGGCGGGGACTAGCGGGAGGGATGAGCAGTTCTTC; CDR3aa: CAPPQAGTSGRDEQFF
d_gene: NA; j_gene: TRBJ2-5; v_gene: TRBV19; abundance: NA; CDR3nt: TGTGCCAGTAGTATGTCGGCTAGAGAGACCCAGTACTTC; CDR3aa: CASSMSARETQYF
d_gene: TRBD1; j_gene: TRBJ2-7; v_gene: TRBV18; abundance: NA; CDR3nt: TGTGCCAGCTCACCGGCGACAGGGGATTCCTACGAGCAGTACTTC; CDR3aa: CASSPATGDSYEQYF
d_gene: TRBD2; j_gene: TRBJ2-1; v_gene: TRBV6-4; abundance: NA; CDR3nt: TGTGCCAGCAGTGCCACTAGCGGGGGGCGGGATGAGCAGTTCTTC; CDR3aa: CASSATSGGRDEQFF
d_gene: NA; j_gene: TRBJ1-2; v_gene: TRBV2; abundance: NA; CDR3nt: TGTGCCAGCAGTGAGAACAGGGAATTAGGCTACACCTTC; CDR3aa: CASSENRELGYTF
d_gene: NA; j_gene: TRBJ2-1; v_gene: TRBV5-4; abundance: NA; CDR3nt: TGTGCCAGCAGCTTGGTTCTGTCGGAGCAGTTCTTC; CDR3aa: CASSLVLSEQFF
d_gene: NA; j_gene: TRBJ1-5; v_gene: TRBV7-8; abundance: NA; CDR3nt: TGTGCCAGCAGCGAGGCGCAGGGGTATGGAACGGACAATCAGCCCCAGCATTTT; CDR3aa: CASSEAQGYGTDNQPQHF
d_gene: NA; j_gene: TRBJ2-3; v_gene: TRBV4-2; abundance: NA; CDR3nt: TGTGCCAGCAGCCAAGGACTGGCAGATACGCAGTATTTT; CDR3aa: CASSQGLADTQYF